These T cell receptor beta chains were read from a single sample in a study of shared clonotypes between healthy human individuals. Measured with immunoSEQ multiplex PCR; TCRdb has only the in-frame clones, and not every one. This table has under 1,900,000 clones, 97% to 99% appearing once. What was sequenced was naive CD4+ T cells sorted from blood. The receptor source for this set is a man aged 25 to 40 in good health. CDR3s include the opening cysteine and the closing phenylalanine or tryptophan. The D gene is left open where the match is weak. Clone size is stated in some rows and not others, as once, few, many or a class when expanded.

v_call: TRBV11-2
clone_size: .
d_call: TRBD2
j_call: TRBJ2-3
cdr3_nt: TGTGCCAGCAGCCCCGGGGGGAGAACTAGCACAGATACGCAGTATTTT
cdr3_aa: CASSPGGRTSTDTQYF

v_call: TRBV7-8
clone_size: .
d_call: TRBD1
j_call: TRBJ2-5
cdr3_nt: TGTGCCAGCAGCTTAGATAGGTCGGGGACAGGTGGAGAGACCCAGTACTTC
cdr3_aa: CASSLDRSGTGGETQYF

v_call: TRBV5-5
clone_size: .
d_call: .
j_call: TRBJ1-3
cdr3_nt: TGTGCCAGCAGCTTGATCGGGGTCGGTGGAAACACCATATATTTT
cdr3_aa: CASSLIGVGGNTIYF

v_call: TRBV7-2
clone_size: .
d_call: .
j_call: TRBJ2-2
cdr3_nt: TGTGCCAGCAGCTCTCGCCTCAAGGCCGGGGAGCTGTTTTTT
cdr3_aa: CASSSRLKAGELFF

v_call: TRBV5-5
clone_size: .
d_call: .
j_call: TRBJ2-1
cdr3_nt: TGTGCCAGCAGCTTGGTATCCCTAAGCTATGAGCAGTTCTTC
cdr3_aa: CASSLVSLSYEQFF

v_call: TRBV18
clone_size: .
d_call: .
j_call: TRBJ2-1
cdr3_nt: TGTGCCAGCTCACCATCTAGGTCCTACAATGAGCAGTTCTTC
cdr3_aa: CASSPSRSYNEQFF

v_call: TRBV5-1
clone_size: .
d_call: TRBD1
j_call: TRBJ1-1
cdr3_nt: TGCGCCAGCAGCGTACAAGACAGGGGGCAAGCTTTCTTT
cdr3_aa: CASSVQDRGQAFF

v_call: TRBV6-7
clone_size: .
d_call: .
j_call: TRBJ2-3
cdr3_nt: TGTGCCAGCAATACGGACAGAAGGAGGACCACAGATACGCAGTATTTT
cdr3_aa: CASNTDRRRTTDTQYF

v_call: TRBV14
clone_size: .
d_call: .
j_call: TRBJ1-1
cdr3_nt: TGTGCCAGCAGCCTTCGGACAGTTTCTAACACTGAAGCTTTCTTT
cdr3_aa: CASSLRTVSNTEAFF

v_call: TRBV5-6
clone_size: .
d_call: .
j_call: TRBJ2-7
cdr3_nt: TGTGCCAGCAGCCCCTGGAGGAGGGGGATCTCCTACGAGCAGTACTTC
cdr3_aa: CASSPWRRGISYEQYF

v_call: TRBV6-6
clone_size: once
d_call: TRBD2
j_call: TRBJ2-7
cdr3_nt: TGTGCCGCCGTCCCGGGACTAGCGGGAAATCACGAGCAGTACTTC
cdr3_aa: CAAVPGLAGNHEQYF

v_call: TRBV7-9
clone_size: .
d_call: TRBD2
j_call: TRBJ2-1
cdr3_nt: TGTGCCAGCAGCCCCTACTCCGGGACTAGCGGTACAGCATACAATGAGCAGTTCTTC
cdr3_aa: CASSPYSGTSGTAYNEQFF

v_call: TRBV7-8
clone_size: .
d_call: .
j_call: TRBJ2-5
cdr3_nt: TGTGCCAGCAGTTCCGATCGGGGGTCGAAGACCCAGTACTTC
cdr3_aa: CASSSDRGSKTQYF

v_call: TRBV28
clone_size: .
d_call: .
j_call: TRBJ2-1
cdr3_nt: TGTGCCAGCAGTTTTTCGCCCGGGGTCAACAATGAGCAGTTCTTC
cdr3_aa: CASSFSPGVNNEQFF

v_call: TRBV14
clone_size: .
d_call: .
j_call: TRBJ2-7
cdr3_nt: TGTGCCACCTCTAGGGGGACCGCATACGAGCAGTACTTC
cdr3_aa: CATSRGTAYEQYF

v_call: TRBV7-9
clone_size: .
d_call: .
j_call: TRBJ1-4
cdr3_nt: TGTGCCAGCAGCTTAGAGGCCCTCAATGAAAAACTGTTTTTT
cdr3_aa: CASSLEALNEKLFF

v_call: TRBV4-3
clone_size: .
d_call: TRBD1
j_call: TRBJ1-3
cdr3_nt: TGCGCCAGCAGCCAAGGGGACAGGGCACCGATCTCTGGAAACACCATATATTTT
cdr3_aa: CASSQGDRAPISGNTIYF

v_call: TRBV5-4
clone_size: .
d_call: .
j_call: TRBJ2-1
cdr3_nt: TGTGCCAGCAGCCCACGACAAGGACCCTACAATGAGCAGTTCTTC
cdr3_aa: CASSPRQGPYNEQFF

v_call: TRBV5-4
clone_size: .
d_call: .
j_call: TRBJ2-7
cdr3_nt: TGTGCCAGCAGCATGGACCCGTTCACCTACGAGCAGTACTTC
cdr3_aa: CASSMDPFTYEQYF

v_call: TRBV5-4
clone_size: .
d_call: .
j_call: TRBJ2-2
cdr3_nt: TGTGCCAGCAGCTCGACTCGGGGGACAACAGTTGGAACCGGGGAGCTGTTTTTT
cdr3_aa: CASSSTRGTTVGTGELFF

v_call: TRBV18
clone_size: .
d_call: .
j_call: TRBJ1-1
cdr3_nt: TGTGCCAGCTCACCACCGAGTGCAGGACGCACTGAAGCTTTCTTT
cdr3_aa: CASSPPSAGRTEAFF

v_call: TRBV18
clone_size: .
d_call: .
j_call: TRBJ2-7
cdr3_nt: TGTGCCAGCTCACGTTTGGACAGCCACTACGAGCAGTACTTC
cdr3_aa: CASSRLDSHYEQYF

v_call: TRBV5-1
clone_size: .
d_call: .
j_call: TRBJ2-5
cdr3_nt: TGCGCCAGCAGCTTGGCCCCCGGGGGCCAAGAGACCCAGTACTTC
cdr3_aa: CASSLAPGGQETQYF

v_call: TRBV7-2
clone_size: .
d_call: .
j_call: TRBJ1-2
cdr3_nt: TGTGCCAGCAGGCTGGGCGGCAGAGTCTCTAACTATGGCTACACCTTC
cdr3_aa: CASRLGGRVSNYGYTF

v_call: TRBV7-2
clone_size: .
d_call: TRBD1
j_call: TRBJ2-3
cdr3_nt: TGTGCCAGCAGCCGGCTCGGGACAGGGAACACAGATACGCAGTATTTT
cdr3_aa: CASSRLGTGNTDTQYF

v_call: TRBV5-4
clone_size: .
d_call: .
j_call: TRBJ2-7
cdr3_nt: TGTGCCAGCAGCAAGCGAGGGGGACACGAGCAGTACTTC
cdr3_aa: CASSKRGGHEQYF

v_call: TRBV5-1
clone_size: .
d_call: .
j_call: TRBJ1-6
cdr3_nt: TGCGCCAGCAGCACCGACCGCCTTAATTCACCCCTCCACTTT
cdr3_aa: CASSTDRLNSPLHF

v_call: TRBV10-2
clone_size: .
d_call: .
j_call: TRBJ2-1
cdr3_nt: TGCGCCAGCAGTGACCCGGGGGGCCTAGTTCAGTTCTTC
cdr3_aa: CASSDPGGLVQFF

v_call: TRBV7-8
clone_size: once
d_call: .
j_call: TRBJ1-5
cdr3_nt: TGTGCCAGCAGCTTAGAGGCAGGGCCTCAGCCCCAGCATTTT
cdr3_aa: CASSLEAGPQPQHF

v_call: TRBV7-6
clone_size: .
d_call: TRBD2
j_call: TRBJ2-2
cdr3_nt: TGTGCCAGCAGCTCCCCCGAACTAGCGGGAGGCCTTTACACCGGGGAGCTGTTTTTT
cdr3_aa: CASSSPELAGGLYTGELFF

v_call: TRBV4-3
clone_size: .
d_call: TRBD1
j_call: TRBJ2-3
cdr3_nt: TGCGCCAGCAGCCAACAGGGACAGGGGGCATCAGATACGCAGTATTTT
cdr3_aa: CASSQQGQGASDTQYF

v_call: TRBV19
clone_size: .
d_call: TRBD2
j_call: TRBJ2-1
cdr3_nt: TGTGCCAGTAGTATAGGTTGGGCGGGAGCTTACAATGAGCAGTTCTTC
cdr3_aa: CASSIGWAGAYNEQFF

v_call: TRBV7-9
clone_size: .
d_call: .
j_call: TRBJ1-3
cdr3_nt: TGTGCCAGCAGACTCTCTGGAAACACCATATATTTT
cdr3_aa: CASRLSGNTIYF

v_call: TRBV5-1
clone_size: .
d_call: TRBD1
j_call: TRBJ2-7
cdr3_nt: TGCGCCAGCAGCCCCGCCGGGACAGGCCCCTACGAGCAGTACTTC
cdr3_aa: CASSPAGTGPYEQYF

v_call: TRBV7-6
clone_size: once
d_call: .
j_call: TRBJ2-1
cdr3_nt: TGTGCCAGCAGCTTCTTTGGAGGGACAGTTAACAATGAGCAGTTCTTC
cdr3_aa: CASSFFGGTVNNEQFF

v_call: TRBV5-1
clone_size: .
d_call: .
j_call: TRBJ1-5
cdr3_nt: TGCGCCAGCAGCTTGGAGCCGGCTAATCAGCCCCAGCATTTT
cdr3_aa: CASSLEPANQPQHF

v_call: TRBV15
clone_size: .
d_call: .
j_call: TRBJ2-1
cdr3_nt: TGTGCCACCAGCAGAGTCTACGGATATGAGCAGTTCTTC
cdr3_aa: CATSRVYGYEQFF

v_call: TRBV29-1
clone_size: .
d_call: .
j_call: TRBJ2-2
cdr3_nt: TGCAGCGTTAATTGGGCGGGAGGGGAGCTGTTTTTT
cdr3_aa: CSVNWAGGELFF

v_call: TRBV29-1
clone_size: .
d_call: .
j_call: TRBJ1-1
cdr3_nt: TGCAGCGTTGAAGGACGGGTGGGCACTGAAGCTTTCTTT
cdr3_aa: CSVEGRVGTEAFF

v_call: TRBV10-3
clone_size: .
d_call: .
j_call: TRBJ1-1
cdr3_nt: TGTGCCATCAGTGAGTACGGGGAGACTGAAGCTTTCTTT
cdr3_aa: CAISEYGETEAFF

v_call: TRBV4-3
clone_size: .
d_call: TRBD2
j_call: TRBJ2-2
cdr3_nt: TGCGCCAGCACCGAACTAGCGGGAGACGCCGGGGAGCTGTTTTTT
cdr3_aa: CASTELAGDAGELFF

v_call: TRBV7-8
clone_size: .
d_call: TRBD2
j_call: TRBJ2-1
cdr3_nt: TGTGCCAGCATCCTCTCTGGCGGGAGGGCCGGTGAGCAGTTCTTC
cdr3_aa: CASILSGGRAGEQFF

v_call: TRBV11-2
clone_size: .
d_call: TRBD2
j_call: TRBJ2-1
cdr3_nt: TGTGCCAGCAGCCTGGGACTAATGGAGCAGTTCTTC
cdr3_aa: CASSLGLMEQFF

v_call: TRBV15
clone_size: .
d_call: .
j_call: TRBJ2-2
cdr3_nt: TGTGCCACCAGCAAAGGCGCAGAGATCACCGGGGAGCTGTTTTTT
cdr3_aa: CATSKGAEITGELFF

v_call: TRBV7-6
clone_size: .
d_call: .
j_call: TRBJ2-7
cdr3_nt: TGTGCCAGCAGCTCCGACTCCTTTGGCGAGCAGTACTTC
cdr3_aa: CASSSDSFGEQYF

v_call: TRBV2
clone_size: .
d_call: .
j_call: TRBJ1-2
cdr3_nt: TGTGCCAGCAACGCTGAGGGGGGCCCCTATGGCTACACCTTC
cdr3_aa: CASNAEGGPYGYTF

v_call: TRBV27
clone_size: .
d_call: .
j_call: TRBJ2-2
cdr3_nt: TGTGCCAGCAGTCTCTTCGGGAGTGAGACCGGGGAGCTGTTTTTT
cdr3_aa: CASSLFGSETGELFF

v_call: TRBV29-1
clone_size: .
d_call: .
j_call: TRBJ2-7
cdr3_nt: TGCAGCGTTGCAGAGTACAACGAGCAGTACTTC
cdr3_aa: CSVAEYNEQYF

v_call: TRBV12-2
clone_size: .
d_call: .
j_call: TRBJ1-1
cdr3_nt: TGTGCAAGTCGCTTACTGACAGGGACCACTGAAGCTTTCTTT
cdr3_aa: CASRLLTGTTEAFF

v_call: TRBV18
clone_size: .
d_call: .
j_call: TRBJ2-6
cdr3_nt: TGTGCCAGCTCTGGGGTATCTGGGGCCAACGTCCTGACTTTC
cdr3_aa: CASSGVSGANVLTF